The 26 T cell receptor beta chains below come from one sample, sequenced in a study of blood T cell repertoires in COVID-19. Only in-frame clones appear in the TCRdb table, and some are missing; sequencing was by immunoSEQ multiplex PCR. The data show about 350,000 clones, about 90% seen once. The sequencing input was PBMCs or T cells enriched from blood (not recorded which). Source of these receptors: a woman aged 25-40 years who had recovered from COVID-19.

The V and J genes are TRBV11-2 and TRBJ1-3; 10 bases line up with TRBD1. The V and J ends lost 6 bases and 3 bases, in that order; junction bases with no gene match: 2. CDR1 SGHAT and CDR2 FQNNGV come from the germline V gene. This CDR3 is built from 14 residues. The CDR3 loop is CASSWDRGGNTIYF. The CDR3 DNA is TGTGCCAGCAGTTGGGACAGGGGTGGAAACACCATATATTTT. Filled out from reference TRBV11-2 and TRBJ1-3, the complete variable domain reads EAGVAQSPRYKIIEKRQSVAFWCNPISGHATLYWYQQILGQGPKLLIQFQNNGVVDDSQLPKDRFSAERLKGVDSTLKIQPAKLEDSAVYLCASSWDRGGNTIYFGEGSWLTVV.

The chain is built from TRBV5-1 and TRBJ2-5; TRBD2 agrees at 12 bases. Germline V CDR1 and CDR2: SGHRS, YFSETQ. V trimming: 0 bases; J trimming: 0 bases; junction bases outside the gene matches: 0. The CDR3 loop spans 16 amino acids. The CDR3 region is CASSLGLAGDQETQYF. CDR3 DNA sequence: TGCGCCAGCAGCTTGGGACTAGCGGGGGACCAAGAGACCCAGTACTTC.

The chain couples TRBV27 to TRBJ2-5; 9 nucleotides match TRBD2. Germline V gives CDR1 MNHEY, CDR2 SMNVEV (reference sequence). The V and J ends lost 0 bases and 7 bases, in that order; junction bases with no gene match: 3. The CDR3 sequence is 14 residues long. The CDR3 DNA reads TGTGCCAGCAGTTTATCGTTGCGGGGGGGGACCCAGTACTTC. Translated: CASSLSLRGGTQYF.

CDR3 coding DNA: TGTGCCAGCAGCAATCAGGGGGCTATCGGGCAGCCCCAGCATTTT. It translates to CASSNQGAIGQPQHF. The rearrangement uses TRBV27 and TRBJ1-5; 8 bases align to TRBD1. CDR3 size: 15 residues. V shed 6 bases, J shed 7 bases, and the junction held 11 bases outside the gene matches. Germline assignment: CDR1 MNHEY and CDR2 SMNVEV (reference sequence).

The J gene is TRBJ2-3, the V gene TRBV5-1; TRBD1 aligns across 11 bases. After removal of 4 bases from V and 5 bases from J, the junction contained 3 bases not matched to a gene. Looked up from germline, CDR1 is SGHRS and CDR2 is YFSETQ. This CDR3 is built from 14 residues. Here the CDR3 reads CASSPGTGGDTQYF. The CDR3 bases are TGCGCCAGCAGCCCCGGGACAGGGGGAGATACGCAGTATTTT.

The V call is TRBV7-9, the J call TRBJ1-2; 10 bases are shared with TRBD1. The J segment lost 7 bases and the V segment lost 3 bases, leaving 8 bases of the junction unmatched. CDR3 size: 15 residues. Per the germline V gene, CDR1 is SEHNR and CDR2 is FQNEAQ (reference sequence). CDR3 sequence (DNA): TGTGCCAGCAGCTTCCGGACAGGGGGGTTTGTTGGCTACACCTTC. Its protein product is CASSFRTGGFVGYTF.

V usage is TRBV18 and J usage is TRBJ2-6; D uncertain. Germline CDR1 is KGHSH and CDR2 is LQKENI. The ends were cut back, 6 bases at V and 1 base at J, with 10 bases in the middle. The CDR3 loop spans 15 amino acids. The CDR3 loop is CASSPITSGANVLTF. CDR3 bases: TGTGCCAGCTCCCCGATCACTTCTGGGGCCAACGTCCTGACTTTC.

CDR3 region: CASSRTGSTGELFF. Written as DNA, the CDR3 is TGTGCCAGCAGCAGGACAGGGAGCACCGGGGAGCTGTTTTTT. This chain joins TRBV11-2 and TRBJ2-2, with 8 bases matching TRBD1. V gave up 5 bases and J gave up 4 bases; unmatched junction bases: 3. Looked up from germline, CDR1 is SGHAT and CDR2 is FQNNGV. CDR3 length equals 14 residues.

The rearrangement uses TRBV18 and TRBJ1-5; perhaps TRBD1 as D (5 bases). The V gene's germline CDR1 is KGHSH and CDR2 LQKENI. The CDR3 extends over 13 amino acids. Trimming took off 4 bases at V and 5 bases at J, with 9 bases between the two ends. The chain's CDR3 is CASSQGSYQPQHF. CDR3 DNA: TGTGCCAGCTCACAGGGGTCGTATCAGCCCCAGCATTTT.

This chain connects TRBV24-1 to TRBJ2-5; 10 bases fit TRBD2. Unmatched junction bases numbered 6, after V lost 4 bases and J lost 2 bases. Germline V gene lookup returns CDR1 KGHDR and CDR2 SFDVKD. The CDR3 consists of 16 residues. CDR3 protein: CATSEGRTSGQETQYF. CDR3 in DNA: TGTGCCACCAGTGAAGGGCGGACTAGCGGACAAGAGACCCAGTACTTC.

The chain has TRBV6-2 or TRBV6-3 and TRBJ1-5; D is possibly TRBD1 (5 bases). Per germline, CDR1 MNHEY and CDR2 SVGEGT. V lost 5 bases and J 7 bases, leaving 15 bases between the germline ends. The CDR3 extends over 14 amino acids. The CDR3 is CASSPPGGRQPQHF. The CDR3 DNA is TGTGCCAGCAGTCCCCCCGGGGGTCGACAGCCCCAGCATTTT.

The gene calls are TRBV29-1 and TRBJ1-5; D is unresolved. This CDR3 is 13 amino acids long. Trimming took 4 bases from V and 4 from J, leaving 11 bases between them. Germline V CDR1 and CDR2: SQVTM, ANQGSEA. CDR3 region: CSVASRGNQPQHF. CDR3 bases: TGCAGCGTTGCCAGCCGGGGAAATCAGCCCCAGCATTTT.

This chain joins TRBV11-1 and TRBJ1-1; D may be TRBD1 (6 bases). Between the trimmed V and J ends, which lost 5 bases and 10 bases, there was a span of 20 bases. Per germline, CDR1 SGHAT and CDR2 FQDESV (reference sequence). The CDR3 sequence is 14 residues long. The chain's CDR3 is CASSPLRSGAGAFF. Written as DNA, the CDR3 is TGTGCCAGCAGCCCCCTCCGATCAGGGGCGGGAGCTTTCTTT. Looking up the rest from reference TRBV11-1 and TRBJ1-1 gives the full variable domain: EAEVAQSPRYKITEKSQAVAFWCDPISGHATLYWYRQILGQGPELLVQFQDESVVDDSQLPKDRFSAERLKGVDSTLKIQPAELGDSAMYLCASSPLRSGAGAFFGQGTRLTVV.

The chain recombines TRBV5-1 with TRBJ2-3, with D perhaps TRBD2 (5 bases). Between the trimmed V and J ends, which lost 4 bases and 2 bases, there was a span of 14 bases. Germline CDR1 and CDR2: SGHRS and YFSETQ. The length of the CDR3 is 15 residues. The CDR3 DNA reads TGCGCCAGCAGCCCACTGGACTCTTACACAGATACGCAGTATTTT. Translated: CASSPLDSYTDTQYF.

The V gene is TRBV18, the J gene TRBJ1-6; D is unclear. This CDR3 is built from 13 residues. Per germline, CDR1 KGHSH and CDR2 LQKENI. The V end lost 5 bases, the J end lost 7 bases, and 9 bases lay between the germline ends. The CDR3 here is CASSIQSNSPLHF. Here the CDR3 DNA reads TGTGCCAGCTCAATCCAGTCAAATTCACCCCTCCACTTT.

The CDR3 DNA is TGTGCCAGCAGTTACCCGGGACAGGAACTCCGAGACGAAAAACTGTTTTTT. This sequence encodes CASSYPGQELRDEKLFF. This sequence joins TRBV5-8 and TRBJ1-4; TRBD1 aligns across 8 bases. Looked up from germline, CDR1 is SGHTS and CDR2 is YDEGEE. CDR3 length: 17 residues. V was clipped by 5 bases and J by 8 bases; unmatched bases: 17.

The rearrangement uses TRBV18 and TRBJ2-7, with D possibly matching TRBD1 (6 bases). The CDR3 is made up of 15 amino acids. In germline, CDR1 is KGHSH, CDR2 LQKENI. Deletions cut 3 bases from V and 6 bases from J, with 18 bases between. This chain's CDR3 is CASSPDSPPRGEQYF. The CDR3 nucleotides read TGTGCCAGCTCACCGGACAGCCCGCCTAGGGGCGAGCAGTACTTC.

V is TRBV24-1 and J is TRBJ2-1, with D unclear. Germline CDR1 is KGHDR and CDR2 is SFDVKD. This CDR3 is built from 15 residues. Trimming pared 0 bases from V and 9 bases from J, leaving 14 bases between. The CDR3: CATSDLRLVEGEQFF. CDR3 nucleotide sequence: TGTGCCACCAGTGATTTGAGACTCGTCGAAGGTGAGCAGTTCTTC.

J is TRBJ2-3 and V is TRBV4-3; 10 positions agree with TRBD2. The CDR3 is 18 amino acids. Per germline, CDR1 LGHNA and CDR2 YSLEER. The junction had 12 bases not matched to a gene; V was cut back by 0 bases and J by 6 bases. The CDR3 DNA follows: TGCGCCAGCAGCCAAGAGGGGGTAGCGGGGGGACGATGGGATACGCAGTATTTT. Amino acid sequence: CASSQEGVAGGRWDTQYF.

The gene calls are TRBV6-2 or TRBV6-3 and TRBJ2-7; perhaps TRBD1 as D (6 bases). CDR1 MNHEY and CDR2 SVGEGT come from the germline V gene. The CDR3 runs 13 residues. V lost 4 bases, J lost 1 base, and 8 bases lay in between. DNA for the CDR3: TGTGCCAGCAGTTGGGGACAATCCTACGAGCAGTACTTC. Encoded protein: CASSWGQSYEQYF.

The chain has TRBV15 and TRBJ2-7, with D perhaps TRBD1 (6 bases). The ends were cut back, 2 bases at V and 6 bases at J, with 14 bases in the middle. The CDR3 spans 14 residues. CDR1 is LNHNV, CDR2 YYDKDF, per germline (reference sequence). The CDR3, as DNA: TGTGCCACCAGCAGACCAACAGGGCTACCCGAGCAGTACTTC. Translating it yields CATSRPTGLPEQYF.

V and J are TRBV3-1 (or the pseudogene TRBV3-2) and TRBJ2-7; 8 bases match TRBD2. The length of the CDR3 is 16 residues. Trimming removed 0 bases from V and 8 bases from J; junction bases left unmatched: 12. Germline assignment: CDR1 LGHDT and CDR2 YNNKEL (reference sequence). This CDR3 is CASSQDRGLVGVKQYF. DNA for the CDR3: TGTGCCAGCAGCCAAGATCGGGGACTAGTTGGGGTAAAGCAGTACTTC.

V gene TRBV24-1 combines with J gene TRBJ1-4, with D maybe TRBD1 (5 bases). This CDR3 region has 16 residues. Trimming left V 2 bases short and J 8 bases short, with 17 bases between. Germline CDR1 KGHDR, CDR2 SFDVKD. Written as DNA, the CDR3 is TGTGCCACCAGTGATTCCGCCCCAGGGTCCTACGAAAAACTGTTTTTT. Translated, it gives CATSDSAPGSYEKLFF.

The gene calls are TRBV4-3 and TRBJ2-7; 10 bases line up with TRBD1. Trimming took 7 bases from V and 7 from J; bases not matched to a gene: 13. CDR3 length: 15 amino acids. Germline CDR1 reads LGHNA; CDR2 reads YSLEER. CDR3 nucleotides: TGCGCCAGCAAAGGTCCGGGACAGGGGACTTATGAGCAGTACTTC. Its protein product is CASKGPGQGTYEQYF.

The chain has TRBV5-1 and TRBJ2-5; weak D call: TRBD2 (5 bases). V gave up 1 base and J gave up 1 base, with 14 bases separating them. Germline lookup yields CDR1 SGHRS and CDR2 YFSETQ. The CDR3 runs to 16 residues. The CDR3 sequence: CASSLNPGAGQETQYF. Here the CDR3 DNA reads TGCGCCAGCAGCTTGAACCCAGGTGCGGGCCAAGAGACCCAGTACTTC.

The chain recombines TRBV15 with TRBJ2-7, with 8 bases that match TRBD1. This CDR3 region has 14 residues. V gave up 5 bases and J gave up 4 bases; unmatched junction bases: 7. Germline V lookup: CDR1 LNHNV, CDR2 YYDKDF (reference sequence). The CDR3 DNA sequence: TGTGCCACCAGCCGCGACAGGGGCCCTTACGAGCAGTACTTC. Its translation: CATSRDRGPYEQYF.